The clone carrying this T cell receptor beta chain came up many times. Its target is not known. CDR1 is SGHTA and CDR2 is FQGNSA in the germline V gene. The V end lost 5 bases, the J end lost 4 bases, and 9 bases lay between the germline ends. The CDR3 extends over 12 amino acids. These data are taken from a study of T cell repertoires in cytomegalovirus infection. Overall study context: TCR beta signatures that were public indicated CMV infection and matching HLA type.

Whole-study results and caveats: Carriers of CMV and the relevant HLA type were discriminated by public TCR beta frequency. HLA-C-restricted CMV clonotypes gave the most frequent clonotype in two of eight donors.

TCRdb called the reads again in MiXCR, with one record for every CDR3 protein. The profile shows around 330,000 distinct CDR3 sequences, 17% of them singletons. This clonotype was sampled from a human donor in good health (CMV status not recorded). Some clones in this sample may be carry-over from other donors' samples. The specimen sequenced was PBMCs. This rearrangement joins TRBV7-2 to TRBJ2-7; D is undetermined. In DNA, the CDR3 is TGTGCCAGCAGCGCTCTATTGTACGAGCAGTACTTC. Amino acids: CASSALLYEQYF.